This paragraph reports one TCR beta chain. Assay: immunoSEQ multiplex PCR; the TCRdb copy retains only in-frame clones and omits some. Among 65,000 to 95,000 clones listed, roughly 91% were seen once. The V and J ends lost 0 bases and 7 bases, in that order; junction bases with no gene match: 13. The CDR3 is 17 residues long. The germline gives CDR1 LGHNA, CDR2 YNFKEQ. The data derive from a study of T cell changes during pregnancy in multiple sclerosis. This material consisted of peripheral blood, taken after pregnancy. This TCR came from a female donor in good health, enrolled as a control in a pregnancy study. V and J are TRBV4-2 and TRBJ2-5, with 8 bases identical to TRBD2. The DNA of the CDR3 is TGTGCCAGCAGCCAAGATAGATGGCGGGGGGACCCTGTGACCCAGTACTTC. This encodes CASSQDRWRGDPVTQYF.